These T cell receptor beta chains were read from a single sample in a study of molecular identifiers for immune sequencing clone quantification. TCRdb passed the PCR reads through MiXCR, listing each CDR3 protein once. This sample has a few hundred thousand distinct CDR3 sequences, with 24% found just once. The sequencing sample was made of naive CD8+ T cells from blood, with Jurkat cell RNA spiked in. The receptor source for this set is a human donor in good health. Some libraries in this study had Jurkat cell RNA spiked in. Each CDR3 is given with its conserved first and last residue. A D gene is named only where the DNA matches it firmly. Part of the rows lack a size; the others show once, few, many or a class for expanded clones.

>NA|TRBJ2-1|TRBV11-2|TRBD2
CASSLLTGGGYEQFF
TGTGCCAGCAGCCTACTCACCGGGGGGGGGTATGAGCAGTTCTTC
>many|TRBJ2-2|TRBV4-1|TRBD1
CASSLQTGVTGELFF
TGCGCCAGCAGCCTACAAACAGGGGTCACCGGGGAGCTGTTTTTT
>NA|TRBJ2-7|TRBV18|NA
CASSPPQRSYEQYF
TGTGCCAGCTCACCACCGCAGAGGTCCTACGAGCAGTACTTC
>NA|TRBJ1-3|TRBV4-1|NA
CASSQHGGGPAGNTIYF
TGCGCCAGCAGCCAACACGGGGGGGGGCCTGCTGGAAACACCATATATTTT
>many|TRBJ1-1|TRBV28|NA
CASSFRGLRRTEAFF
TGTGCCAGCAGTTTTCGGGGACTTCGAAGGACTGAAGCTTTCTTT
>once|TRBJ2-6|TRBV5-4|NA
CASSFNFGPSGANVPTF
TGTGCCAGCAGCTTCAATTTTGGGCCCTCTGGGGCCAACGTCCCAACTTTC
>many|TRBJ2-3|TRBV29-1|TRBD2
CSVLAGKGTQYF
TGCAGCGTACTAGCGGGAAAGGGTACGCAGTATTTT
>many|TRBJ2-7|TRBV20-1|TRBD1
CSARDRDSNIHEQYF
TGCAGTGCTAGAGATAGGGACAGCAATATCCACGAGCAGTACTTC
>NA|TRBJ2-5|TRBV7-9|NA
CASSPRTSRETQYF
TGTGCCAGCAGCCCTCGGACAAGTCGGGAGACCCAGTACTTC
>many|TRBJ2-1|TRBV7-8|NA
CASSYRDNEQFF
TGTGCCAGCAGCTACCGGGACAATGAGCAGTTCTTC
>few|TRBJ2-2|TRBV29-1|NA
CSVNVGTGTGELFF
TGCAGCGTTAACGTGGGGACGGGCACCGGGGAGCTGTTTTTT
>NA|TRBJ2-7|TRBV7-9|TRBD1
CASSLTTGGDYEQYF
TGTGCCAGCAGCCTCACGACAGGGGGAGACTACGAGCAGTACTTC
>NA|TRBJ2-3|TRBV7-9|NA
CASSSTGTITDTQYF
TGTGCCAGCAGTTCTACCGGGACAATTACAGATACGCAGTATTTT
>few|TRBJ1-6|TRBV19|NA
CASSWSFYLDNSPLHF
TGTGCCAGTAGTTGGAGCTTTTACCTCGACAATTCACCCCTCCACTTT
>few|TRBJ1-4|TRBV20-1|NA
CSVPLGGAGTNEKLFF
TGCAGTGTCCCACTGGGGGGCGCGGGAACTAATGAAAAACTGTTTTTT
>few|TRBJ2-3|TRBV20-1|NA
CSARDLGATTSIGTDTQYF
TGCAGTGCTAGAGATCTTGGGGCTACAACCTCTATCGGCACAGATACGCAGTATTTT
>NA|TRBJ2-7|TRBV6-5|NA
CASGPGATWEQYF
TGTGCCAGCGGGCCGGGAGCTACGTGGGAGCAGTACTTC